This T cell receptor beta chain was captured in a study of cytomegalovirus exposure and HLA in healthy donors. The wider study: Early released data had about 85 million unique TCRs, all coming from HLA-typed donors.

Per germline, CDR1 MDHEN and CDR2 SYDVKM. The CDR3 is 15 amino acids. J lost 4 bases, V lost 2 bases, and 4 bases had no gene match. The PCR made use of 60 Vbeta and 13 Jbeta primers. Sequencing used immunoSEQ multiplex PCR; TCRdb keeps in-frame clones, though not all of them. This table holds some 120,000 clones. In regard to this clone: The antigen is undetermined.

Notes on the study in general: Most TCR sequences showed up rarely, but some public TCRs showed up in many donors. The study flagged some 170 TCR beta chains as cytomegalovirus-associated. As a later analysis showed, several of the most significant clusters appeared to be linked to common viral pathogens.

The receptor comes from a man between 40 and 49 years old in good health and CMV-seropositive. This chain links TRBV28 with TRBJ2-5; TRBD2 matches at 10 bases. The specimen sequenced was PBMCs. The CDR3 DNA follows: TGTGCCAGCAGTTTACTAGCGGGGGTCGGAGAGACCCAGTACTTC. It is translated as CASSLLAGVGETQYF.